Listed below are T cell receptor beta chains from one sample, sequenced in a study of blood T cell repertoires in COVID-19. Produced via immunoSEQ multiplex PCR; TCRdb's table is partial and in-frame only. The data hold 200,000 to 250,000 clones, with less than 90% observed a single time. The sample comprised peripheral blood. These receptors were obtained from a man between 25 and 39 years old with active or convalescent COVID-19. The CDR3 runs from the conserved cysteine through the conserved F or W. Fields, in order: V gene, clone size, J gene, D gene, CDR3 DNA, CDR3 protein. D genes are given only for firm matches. Where a row states a size, it is once, few, many or the class of an expanded clone; other rows omit it.

v_gene: TRBV28; abundance: NA; j_gene: TRBJ2-5; d_gene: TRBD2; CDR3nt: TGTGCCAGCACCCCTGCGGCTAGCGGGTACCAAGAGACCCAGTACTTC; CDR3aa: CASTPAASGYQETQYF
v_gene: TRBV30; abundance: NA; j_gene: TRBJ2-3; d_gene: NA; CDR3nt: TGTGCCTGGAGTCTTTGGAGTGGCACAGATACGCAGTATTTT; CDR3aa: CAWSLWSGTDTQYF
v_gene: TRBV28; abundance: once; j_gene: TRBJ2-1; d_gene: TRBD1; CDR3nt: TGTGCCAGCAGTTTAATTGACAGGGACCTATACAATGAGCAGTTCTTC; CDR3aa: CASSLIDRDLYNEQFF
v_gene: TRBV24-1; abundance: NA; j_gene: TRBJ1-5; d_gene: NA; CDR3nt: TGTGCCACCAGCTCAAGGAGTGAGAATCAGCCCCAGCATTTT; CDR3aa: CATSSRSENQPQHF
v_gene: TRBV28; abundance: once; j_gene: TRBJ2-7; d_gene: NA; CDR3nt: TGTGCCAGCAGTTTGGGTCAGGTTGTCTCCTACGAGCAGTACTTC; CDR3aa: CASSLGQVVSYEQYF
v_gene: TRBV6-2/TRBV6-3; abundance: many; j_gene: TRBJ2-3; d_gene: NA; CDR3nt: TGTGCCAGCAGCCCGACAGAGACAGATACGCAGTATTTT; CDR3aa: CASSPTETDTQYF
v_gene: TRBV6-5; abundance: few; j_gene: TRBJ2-1; d_gene: TRBD1; CDR3nt: TGTGCCAGCAACCCCACGGGACAGGGGTTAAATGAGCAGTTCTTC; CDR3aa: CASNPTGQGLNEQFF
v_gene: TRBV10-3; abundance: NA; j_gene: TRBJ2-3; d_gene: NA; CDR3nt: TGTGCCATCAGTGAGGGGGGACTCGACACAGATACGCAGTATTTT; CDR3aa: CAISEGGLDTDTQYF
v_gene: TRBV9; abundance: NA; j_gene: TRBJ2-1; d_gene: TRBD2; CDR3nt: TGTGCCAGCAGCGCCGACCTTCCGGGACTAGCGGGGGGTGCAAGTGAGCAGTTCTTC; CDR3aa: CASSADLPGLAGGASEQFF
v_gene: TRBV7-2; abundance: NA; j_gene: TRBJ2-4; d_gene: TRBD1; CDR3nt: TGTGCCAGCAGCTTTCAGGGGGCCCTGGGATACATTCAGTACTTC; CDR3aa: CASSFQGALGYIQYF
v_gene: TRBV24-1; abundance: NA; j_gene: TRBJ2-3; d_gene: TRBD1; CDR3nt: TGTGCCACCAGTGATCGACAGGGTGGGACAGATACGCAGTATTTT; CDR3aa: CATSDRQGGTDTQYF
v_gene: TRBV6-5; abundance: NA; j_gene: TRBJ1-1; d_gene: NA; CDR3nt: TGTGCCAGCAGTTCCTCAGGGAGAGCTTTCTTT; CDR3aa: CASSSSGRAFF
v_gene: TRBV13; abundance: NA; j_gene: TRBJ2-4; d_gene: TRBD2; CDR3nt: TGTGCCAGCAGCTTAAGGACTAGCGGGGGGGTCCCAGCCAAAAACATTCAGTACTTC; CDR3aa: CASSLRTSGGVPAKNIQYF
v_gene: TRBV6-2/TRBV6-3; abundance: NA; j_gene: TRBJ2-3; d_gene: NA; CDR3nt: TGTGCCAGCAGTACCACGGACTACGGCGGCACAGATACGCAGTATTTT; CDR3aa: CASSTTDYGGTDTQYF
v_gene: TRBV9; abundance: NA; j_gene: TRBJ2-1; d_gene: NA; CDR3nt: TGTGCCAGCAGCGTAGAGGCGGGGGCCATTAACAATGAGCAGTTCTTC; CDR3aa: CASSVEAGAINNEQFF
v_gene: TRBV7-9; abundance: NA; j_gene: TRBJ1-2; d_gene: TRBD1; CDR3nt: TGTGCCAGCAGCCTGACGACAGGGACCTATGGCTACACCTTC; CDR3aa: CASSLTTGTYGYTF
v_gene: TRBV28; abundance: NA; j_gene: TRBJ1-5; d_gene: NA; CDR3nt: TGTGCCAGCAGTCGGAACAGCAACAATCAGCCCCAGCATTTT; CDR3aa: CASSRNSNNQPQHF
v_gene: TRBV19; abundance: NA; j_gene: TRBJ1-5; d_gene: TRBD1; CDR3nt: TGTGCCAGTAGTCCCTTTGGGACAGCTAGCAATCAGCCCCAGCATTTT; CDR3aa: CASSPFGTASNQPQHF
v_gene: TRBV5-5; abundance: NA; j_gene: TRBJ2-1; d_gene: NA; CDR3nt: TGTGCCAGCAGCTTGGTAGTTGGCTACAATGAGCAGTTCTTC; CDR3aa: CASSLVVGYNEQFF
v_gene: TRBV5-6; abundance: NA; j_gene: TRBJ2-3; d_gene: TRBD2; CDR3nt: TGTGCCAGCAGGCCAACACTAGCGGGGGGGGCAGATACGCAGTATTTT; CDR3aa: CASRPTLAGGADTQYF
v_gene: TRBV6-5; abundance: NA; j_gene: TRBJ1-2; d_gene: NA; CDR3nt: TGTGCCAGCAGTTACTCTTGGGGGGGTAATTTGGATGGCTACACCTTC; CDR3aa: CASSYSWGGNLDGYTF
v_gene: TRBV18; abundance: few; j_gene: TRBJ1-3; d_gene: NA; CDR3nt: TGTGCCAGCTCACCATCCGCCAGTCTGTCCTCTGGAAACACCATATATTTT; CDR3aa: CASSPSASLSSGNTIYF
v_gene: TRBV7-2; abundance: NA; j_gene: TRBJ2-4; d_gene: TRBD2; CDR3nt: TGTGCCAGCAGCTTACAGACTAGCGGGGCAGATATAGCCAAAAACATTCAGTACTTC; CDR3aa: CASSLQTSGADIAKNIQYF
v_gene: TRBV9; abundance: NA; j_gene: TRBJ2-1; d_gene: TRBD2; CDR3nt: TGTGCCAGCAGCTTAGGACTAGCGGGGGGCAATGAGCAGTTCTTC; CDR3aa: CASSLGLAGGNEQFF
v_gene: TRBV18; abundance: NA; j_gene: TRBJ2-1; d_gene: TRBD1; CDR3nt: TGTGCCAGCTCACCAAGCCGGGACAGGGAGCAGTTCTTC; CDR3aa: CASSPSRDREQFF
v_gene: TRBV11-2; abundance: NA; j_gene: TRBJ2-3; d_gene: TRBD1; CDR3nt: TGTGCCAGCAGCATCTACCGGGGACAGGGGCAAAATACGCAGTATTTT; CDR3aa: CASSIYRGQGQNTQYF
v_gene: TRBV7-6; abundance: NA; j_gene: TRBJ2-5; d_gene: TRBD2; CDR3nt: TGTGCCAGCAGCCCCGGCGGGGGTCAAGAGACCCAGTACTTC; CDR3aa: CASSPGGGQETQYF
v_gene: TRBV19; abundance: NA; j_gene: TRBJ1-5; d_gene: TRBD1; CDR3nt: TGTGCCAGTAGTATAGAAGGGACAGCCTATCAGCCCCAGCATTTT; CDR3aa: CASSIEGTAYQPQHF
v_gene: TRBV24-1; abundance: NA; j_gene: TRBJ2-5; d_gene: TRBD2; CDR3nt: TGTGCCACCAGTGTTAGCGGGGGGACGGAGACCCAGTACTTC; CDR3aa: CATSVSGGTETQYF
v_gene: TRBV4-3; abundance: NA; j_gene: TRBJ1-1; d_gene: TRBD1; CDR3nt: TGCGCCAGCAGCCAACAGGACAGGGAGGGCACTGAAGCTTTCTTT; CDR3aa: CASSQQDREGTEAFF
v_gene: TRBV6-1; abundance: few; j_gene: TRBJ1-5; d_gene: TRBD1; CDR3nt: TGTGCCAGCAGTGAAAGAGGGCAGGGGGAGAGAGGCAATCAGCCCCAGCATTTT; CDR3aa: CASSERGQGERGNQPQHF
v_gene: TRBV7-9; abundance: NA; j_gene: TRBJ2-7; d_gene: NA; CDR3nt: TGTGCCAGCAGCTTAGCAGGGGCGAGCTCCTACGAGCAGTACTTC; CDR3aa: CASSLAGASSYEQYF